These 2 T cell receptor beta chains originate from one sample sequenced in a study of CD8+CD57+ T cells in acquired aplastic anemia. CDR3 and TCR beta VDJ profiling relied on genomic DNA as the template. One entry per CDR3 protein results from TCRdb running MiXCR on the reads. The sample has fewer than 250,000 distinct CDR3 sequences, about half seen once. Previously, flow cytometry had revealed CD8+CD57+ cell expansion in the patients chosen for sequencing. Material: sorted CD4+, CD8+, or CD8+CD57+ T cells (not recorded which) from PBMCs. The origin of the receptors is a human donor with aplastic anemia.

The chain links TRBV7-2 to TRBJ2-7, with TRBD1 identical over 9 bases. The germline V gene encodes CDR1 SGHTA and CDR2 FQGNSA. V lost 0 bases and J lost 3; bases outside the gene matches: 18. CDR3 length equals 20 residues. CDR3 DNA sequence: TGTGCCAGCAGCTTAGCGAGTTACAGGGGGCAATTCATCGGGGTCTACGAGCAGTACTTC. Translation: CASSLASYRGQFIGVYEQYF. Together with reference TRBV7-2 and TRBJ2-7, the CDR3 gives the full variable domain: GAGVSQSPSNKVTEKGKDVELRCDPISGHTALYWYRQSLGQGLEFLIYFQGNSAPDKSGLPSDRFSAERTGGSVSTLTIQRTQQEDSAVYLCASSLASYRGQFIGVYEQYFGPGTRLTVT.

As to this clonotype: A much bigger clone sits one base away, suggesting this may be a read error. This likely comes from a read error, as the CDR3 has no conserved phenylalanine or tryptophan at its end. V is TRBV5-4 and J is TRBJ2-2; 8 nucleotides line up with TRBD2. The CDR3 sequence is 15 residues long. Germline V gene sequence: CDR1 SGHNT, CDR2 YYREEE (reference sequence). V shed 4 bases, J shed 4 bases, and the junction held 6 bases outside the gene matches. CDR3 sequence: CASSGSGVLTGELFS. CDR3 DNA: TGTGCCAGCAGCGGTAGCGGGGTGCTCACCGGGGAGCTGTTTTCT.